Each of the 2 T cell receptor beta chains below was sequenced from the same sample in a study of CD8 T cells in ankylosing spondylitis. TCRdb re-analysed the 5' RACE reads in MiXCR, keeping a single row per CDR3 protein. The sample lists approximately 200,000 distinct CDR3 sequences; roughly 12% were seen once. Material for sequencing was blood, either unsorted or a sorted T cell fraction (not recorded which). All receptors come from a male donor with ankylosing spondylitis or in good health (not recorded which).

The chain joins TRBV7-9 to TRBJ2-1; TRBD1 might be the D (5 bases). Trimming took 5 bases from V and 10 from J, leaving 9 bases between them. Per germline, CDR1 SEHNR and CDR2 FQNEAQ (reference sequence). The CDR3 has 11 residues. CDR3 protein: CASSAWTEQFF. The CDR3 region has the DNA TGTGCCAGCAGCGCGTGGACAGAGCAGTTCTTC.

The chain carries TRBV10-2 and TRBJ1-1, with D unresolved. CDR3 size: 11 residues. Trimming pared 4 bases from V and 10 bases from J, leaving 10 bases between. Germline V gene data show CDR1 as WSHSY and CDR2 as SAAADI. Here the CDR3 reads CASSVREIAFF. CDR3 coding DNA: TGCGCCAGCAGTGTAAGGGAGATAGCTTTCTTT.